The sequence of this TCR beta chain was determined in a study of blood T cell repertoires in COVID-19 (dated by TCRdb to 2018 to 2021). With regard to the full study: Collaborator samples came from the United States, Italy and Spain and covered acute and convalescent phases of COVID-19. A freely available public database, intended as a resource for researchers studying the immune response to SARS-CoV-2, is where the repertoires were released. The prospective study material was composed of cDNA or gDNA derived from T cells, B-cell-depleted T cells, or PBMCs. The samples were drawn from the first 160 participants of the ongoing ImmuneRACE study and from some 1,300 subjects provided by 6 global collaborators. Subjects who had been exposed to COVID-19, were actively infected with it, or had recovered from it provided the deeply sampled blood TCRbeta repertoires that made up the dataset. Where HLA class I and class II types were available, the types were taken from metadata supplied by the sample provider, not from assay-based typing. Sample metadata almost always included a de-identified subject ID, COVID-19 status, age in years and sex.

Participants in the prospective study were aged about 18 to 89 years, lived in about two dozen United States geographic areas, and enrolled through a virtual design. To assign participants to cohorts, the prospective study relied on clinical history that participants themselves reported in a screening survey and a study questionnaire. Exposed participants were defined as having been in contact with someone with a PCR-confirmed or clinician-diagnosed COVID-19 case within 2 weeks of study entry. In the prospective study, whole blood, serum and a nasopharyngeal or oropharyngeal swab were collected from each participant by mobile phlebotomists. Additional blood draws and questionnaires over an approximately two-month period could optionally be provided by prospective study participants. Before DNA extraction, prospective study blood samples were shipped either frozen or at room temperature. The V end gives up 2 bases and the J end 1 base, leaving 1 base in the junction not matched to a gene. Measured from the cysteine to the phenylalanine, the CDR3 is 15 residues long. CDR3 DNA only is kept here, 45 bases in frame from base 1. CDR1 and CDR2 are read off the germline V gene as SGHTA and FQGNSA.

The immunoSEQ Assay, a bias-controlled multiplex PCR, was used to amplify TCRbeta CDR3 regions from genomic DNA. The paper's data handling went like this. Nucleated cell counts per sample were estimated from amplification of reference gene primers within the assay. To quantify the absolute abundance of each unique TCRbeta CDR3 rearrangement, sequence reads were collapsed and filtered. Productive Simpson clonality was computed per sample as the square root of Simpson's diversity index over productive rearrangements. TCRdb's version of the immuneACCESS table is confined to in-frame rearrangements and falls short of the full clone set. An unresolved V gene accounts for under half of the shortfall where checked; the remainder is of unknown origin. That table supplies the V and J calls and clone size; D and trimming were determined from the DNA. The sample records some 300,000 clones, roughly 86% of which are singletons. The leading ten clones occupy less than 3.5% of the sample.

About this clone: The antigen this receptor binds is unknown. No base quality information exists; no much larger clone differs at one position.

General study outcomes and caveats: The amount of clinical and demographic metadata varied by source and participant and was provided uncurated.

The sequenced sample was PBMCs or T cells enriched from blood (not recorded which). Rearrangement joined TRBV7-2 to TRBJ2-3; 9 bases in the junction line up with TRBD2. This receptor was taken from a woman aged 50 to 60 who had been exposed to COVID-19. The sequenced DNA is TGTGCCAGCAGCTTACCTAGCGGGGGCACAGATACGCAGTATTTT. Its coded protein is CASSLPSGGTDTQYF.